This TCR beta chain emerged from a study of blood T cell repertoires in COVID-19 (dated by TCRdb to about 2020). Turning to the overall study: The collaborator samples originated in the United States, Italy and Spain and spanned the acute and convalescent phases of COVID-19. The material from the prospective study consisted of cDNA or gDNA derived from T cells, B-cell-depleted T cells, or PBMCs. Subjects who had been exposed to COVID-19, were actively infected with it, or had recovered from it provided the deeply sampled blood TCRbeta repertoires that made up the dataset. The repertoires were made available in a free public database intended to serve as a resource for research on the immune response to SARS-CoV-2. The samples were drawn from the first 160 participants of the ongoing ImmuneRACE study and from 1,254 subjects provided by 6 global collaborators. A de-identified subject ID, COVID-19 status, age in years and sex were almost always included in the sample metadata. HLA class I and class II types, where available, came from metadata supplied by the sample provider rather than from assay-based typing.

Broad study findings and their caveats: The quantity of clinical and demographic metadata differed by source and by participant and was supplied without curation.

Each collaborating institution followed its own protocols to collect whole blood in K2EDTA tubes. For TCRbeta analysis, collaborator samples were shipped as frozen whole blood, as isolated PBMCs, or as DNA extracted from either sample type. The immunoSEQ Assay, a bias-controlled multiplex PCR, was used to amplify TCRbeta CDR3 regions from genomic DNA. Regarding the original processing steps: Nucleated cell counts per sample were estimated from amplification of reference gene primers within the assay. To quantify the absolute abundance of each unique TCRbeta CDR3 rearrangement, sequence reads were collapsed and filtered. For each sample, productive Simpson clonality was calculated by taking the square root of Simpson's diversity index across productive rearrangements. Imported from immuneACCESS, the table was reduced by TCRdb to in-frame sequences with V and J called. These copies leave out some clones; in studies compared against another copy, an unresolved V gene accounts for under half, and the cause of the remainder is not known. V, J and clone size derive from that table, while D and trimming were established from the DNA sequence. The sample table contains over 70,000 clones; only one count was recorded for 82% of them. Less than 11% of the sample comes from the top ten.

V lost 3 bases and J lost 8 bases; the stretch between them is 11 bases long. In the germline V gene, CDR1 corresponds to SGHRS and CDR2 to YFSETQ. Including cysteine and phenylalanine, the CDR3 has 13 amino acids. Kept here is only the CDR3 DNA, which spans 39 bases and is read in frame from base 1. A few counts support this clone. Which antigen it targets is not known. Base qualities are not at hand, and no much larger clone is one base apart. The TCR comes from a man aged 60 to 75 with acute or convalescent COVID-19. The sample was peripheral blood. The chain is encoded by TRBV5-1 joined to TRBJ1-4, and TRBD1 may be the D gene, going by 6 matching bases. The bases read TGCGCCAGCAGCTCAGGGGTTCGAGAAAAACTGTTTTTT. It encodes CASSSGVREKLFF.